This T cell receptor (beta chain) was recovered during a study of blood T cell repertoires in COVID-19. The wider study: COVID-19 samples, acute and convalescent, were from the United States, Italy and Spain.

Here immunoSEQ multiplex PCR was the method, and the copy in TCRdb shows in-frame clones only, minus some. The sample has tens of thousands of clones; around nine tenths are singletons. Germline V CDR1 and CDR2: MDHEN, SYDVKM. This CDR3 has 14 amino acids. Trimming removed 3 bases at V and 2 bases at J, with 11 bases between. This clone was detected once. Other DNA sequences within the sample encode an identical CDR3. Source material: peripheral blood. This chain uses TRBV28 with TRBJ2-7, with TRBD2 as a possible D gene (6 bases). This receptor was obtained from a man in his fifties or sixties with active COVID-19. Here the CDR3 DNA reads TGTGCCAGCAGTTTGGGGGGTGGCACCTACGAGCAGTACTTC. It yields the protein CASSLGGGTYEQYF.